This T cell receptor (beta chain) was identified in a study of shared clonotypes between healthy human individuals. A word on this clone: Its antigen remains unidentified.

Assay execution took place at the deep level. Assay: immunoSEQ multiplex PCR; the TCRdb copy retains only in-frame clones and omits some. This table holds over 850,000 clones, about 84% found once. The study's findings and limits: The sharing of around 5% of naive CD4 clonotypes was seen across several donors. Naive subsets generally had larger estimated richness than memory subsets.

The V and J ends lost 2 bases and 4 bases, in that order; junction bases with no gene match: 12. Looked up from germline, CDR1 is MNHEY and CDR2 is SMNVEV (reference sequence). The CDR3 extends over 17 amino acids. The receptor comes from a man aged 18-30 years in good health. Some clones in this sample may be carry-over from other donors' samples. The sample comprised memory CD4+ T cells from PBMCs. Sample subset: CD45RA-negative fraction. The rearrangement links TRBV27 to TRBJ1-2, with 8 nucleotides matching TRBD1. The CDR3 sequence: CASSLARGPADSYGYTF. For the CDR3, the DNA is TGTGCCAGCAGTTTAGCCAGGGGGCCCGCAGATAGCTATGGCTACACCTTC.